The T cell receptor (beta chain) described here comes from a study of blood T cells in healthy people across ages. In this sample, this clonotype turned up many times. Per the germline V gene, CDR1 is MDHEN and CDR2 is SYDVKM. V was cut by 3 bases and J by 0 bases, with 9 bases left in between. This CDR3 is 15 amino acids long. With a J-beta primer mix and a sample-barcoded 5' primer, a second PCR ran 7 to 11 cycles. MiXCR, applied by TCRdb to the 5' RACE reads, yields one record per CDR3 protein. The data contain 750,000 or so distinct CDR3 sequences, 20% to 25% of them singletons. The sample was also linked to a second study, of T cells of mothers and their children.

V usage is TRBV28 and J usage is TRBJ2-4; D remains ambiguous. This TCR derives from a boy aged 5-17 years in good health. Input material: blood. CDR3 in amino acids: CASSFPGLAKNIQYF. CDR3 sequence (DNA): TGTGCCAGCAGTTTTCCAGGTCTAGCCAAAAACATTCAGTACTTC.